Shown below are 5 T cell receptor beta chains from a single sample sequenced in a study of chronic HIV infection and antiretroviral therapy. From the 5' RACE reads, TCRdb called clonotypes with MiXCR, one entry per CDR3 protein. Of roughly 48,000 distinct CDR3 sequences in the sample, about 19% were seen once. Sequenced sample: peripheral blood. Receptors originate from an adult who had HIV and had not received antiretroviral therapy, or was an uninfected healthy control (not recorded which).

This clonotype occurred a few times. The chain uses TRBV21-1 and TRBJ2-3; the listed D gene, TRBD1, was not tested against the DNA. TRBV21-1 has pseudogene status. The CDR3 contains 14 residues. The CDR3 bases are TGTGCCAGCAGCACGCCGCCCGGGTCGGATACGCAGTATTTT. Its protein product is CASSTPPGSDTQYF.

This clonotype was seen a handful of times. DNA of the CDR3: TGTGCCAGCAGTTTTACCGGCCCCTACAATGAGCAGTTCTTC. Protein product: CASSFTGPYNEQFF. The chain combines TRBV28 with TRBJ2-1; no clear D. V lost 3 bases to trimming and J lost 2 bases, with 8 bases between them. The length of the CDR3 is 14 residues. Germline assignment: CDR1 MDHEN and CDR2 SYDVKM.

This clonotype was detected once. CDR3 amino acids: CASSPPSGYNEQFF. The CDR3 bases are TGTGCCAGCAGCCCCCCTTCGGGATACAATGAGCAGTTCTTC. This rearrangement joins TRBV28 to TRBJ2-1; possibly TRBD2 for D (5 bases). Germline loops: CDR1 MDHEN, CDR2 SYDVKM. Trimming pared 6 bases from V and 4 bases from J, leaving 13 bases between. The CDR3 runs to 14 residues.

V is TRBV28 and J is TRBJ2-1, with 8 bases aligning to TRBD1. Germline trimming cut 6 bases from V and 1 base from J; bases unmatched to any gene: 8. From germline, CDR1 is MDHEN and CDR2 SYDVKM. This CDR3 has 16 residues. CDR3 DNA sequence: TGTGCCAGCAGACGATACGGGACAGGATCCTACAATGAGCAGTTCTTC. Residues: CASRRYGTGSYNEQFF.

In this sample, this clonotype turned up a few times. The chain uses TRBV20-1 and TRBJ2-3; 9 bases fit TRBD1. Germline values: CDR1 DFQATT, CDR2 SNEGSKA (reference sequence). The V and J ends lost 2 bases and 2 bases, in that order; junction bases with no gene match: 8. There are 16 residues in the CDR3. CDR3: CSARPPRTGATDTQYF. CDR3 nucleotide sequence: TGCAGTGCTAGACCCCCCCGGACAGGGGCCACAGATACGCAGTATTTT.